This T cell receptor beta chain was observed in a study of siplizumab effects on memory and regulatory T cells. General study points: Roughly 80-95% of proliferating CD4+ or CD8+ clones lacked a naive or memory phenotype that could be assigned. Naive T cells apparently outstripped memory cells in diversity and seemed major alloresponse contributors. To unstimulated subsets, only a minor fraction of alloreactive clones could be mapped.

Turning to this clone: The antigen is undetermined.

Per sample, the assay covered 100,000 or so TCR templates. Measured with immunoSEQ multiplex PCR; TCRdb has only the in-frame clones, and not every one. The data show about 100,000 clones, with approximately 94% seen just once and about 1.2% held by the top ten. Per germline, CDR1 SGHRS and CDR2 YFSETQ. The junction had 1 base not matched to a gene; V was cut back by 0 bases and J by 5 bases. The CDR3 length is 14 residues. This TCR was recovered from a human donor in good health. The V gene is TRBV5-1, the J gene TRBJ2-3; TRBD2 agrees at 9 bases. Specimen: non-Treg CD4+ T cells sorted from blood. The CDR3 nucleotides read TGCGCCAGCAGCTTGGTAGCGGGAGAAGATACGCAGTATTTT. It translates to CASSLVAGEDTQYF. The complete variable domain, with remaining parts taken from reference TRBV5-1 and TRBJ2-3, reads KAGVTQTPRYLIKTRGQQVTLSCSPISGHRSVSWYQQTPGQGLQFLFEYFSETQRNKGNFPGRFSGRQFSNSRSEMNVSTLELGDSALYLCASSLVAGEDTQYFGPGTRLTVL.